These 9 T cell receptor beta chains were all obtained from the same sample, sequenced in a study of T-cell reconstitution after alpha-beta-depleted transplantation in children. The authors prepared the TCRbeta library with unique molecular identifiers. TCRdb processed the PCR reads anew with MiXCR; each CDR3 protein has one entry. The table includes about 980,000 distinct CDR3 sequences, roughly 29% detected once. Sequenced material: PBMCs, mostly from graft donor cells, taken 360 days after TCRalphabeta/CD19-depleted stem cell transplant. These receptors were taken from a boy under three years old who had a stem cell transplant for SCID, so the T cells may come from the graft donor.

In its sample, this clonotype was seen a few times. The genes are TRBV20-1 and TRBJ2-4; 8 nucleotides line up with TRBD2. V shed 0 bases and J 7 bases; nucleotides not matched to a gene: 5. This CDR3 is 14 amino acids long. Germline V gene lookup returns CDR1 DFQATT and CDR2 SNEGSKA (reference sequence). CDR3 bases: TGCAGTGCTAGAGATCAGCGGGGGCGGAACATTCAGTACTTC. Amino acid sequence: CSARDQRGRNIQYF.

The genes are TRBV10-3 and TRBJ2-3; D not certain. The CDR3 is 13 amino acids. In germline, CDR1 is ENHRY, CDR2 SYGVKD. Deletions cut 0 bases from V and 4 bases from J, with 5 bases between. DNA of the CDR3: TGTGCCATCAGTGAGTCTCCCCCAGATACGCAGTATTTT. This sequence encodes CAISESPPDTQYF.

The chain is built from TRBV29-1 and TRBJ2-1; tentative D call: TRBD2 (7 bases). The germline V gene encodes CDR1 SQVTM and CDR2 ANQGSEA. V gave up 2 bases and J gave up 2 bases, with 13 bases separating them. The CDR3 loop spans 15 amino acids. CDR3 nucleotides: TGCAGCGTTGAAATTAGGGGGGGGGCCTACAATGAGCAGTTCTTC. Translation gives CSVEIRGGAYNEQFF.

V and J are TRBV6-1 and TRBJ1-1, with D possibly TRBD1 on 6 matching bases. Germline lookup yields CDR1 MNHNS and CDR2 SASEGT. The germline V and J ends were trimmed by 6 bases and 1 base, with 15 bases remaining between them. CDR3 size: 15 residues. CDR3 sequence: CASRRTLGGNTEAFF. The CDR3 DNA is TGTGCCAGCAGACGGACGCTAGGGGGGAACACTGAAGCTTTCTTT.

The chain carries TRBV9 and TRBJ2-1; either TRBD1 or TRBD2 may fit D (5 bases each). The CDR3 is made up of 15 amino acids. CDR1 SGDLS and CDR2 YYNGEE come from the germline V gene. V lost 0 bases to trimming and J lost 7 bases, with 14 bases between them. The CDR3 sequence is CASSVAIGARNEQFF. CDR3 sequence (DNA): TGTGCCAGCAGCGTAGCTATCGGGGCCCGGAATGAGCAGTTCTTC.

This rearrangement joins TRBV6-5 to TRBJ2-2; D is perhaps TRBD1 (6 bases). Trimming cost V 2 bases and J 0 bases, with 10 bases left between them. The CDR3 is 16 residues long. The V gene's germline CDR1 is MNHEY and CDR2 SVGAGI. Here the CDR3 DNA reads TGTGCCAGCAGTTACATCGGACAGCCGAACACCGGGGAGCTGTTTTTT. Its translation is CASSYIGQPNTGELFF.

This clonotype was seen only a few times. The chain couples TRBV20-1 to TRBJ1-1; 8 bases agree with TRBD1. The CDR3 spans 15 residues. CDR1 DFQATT and CDR2 SNEGSKA come from the germline V gene (reference sequence). V lost 1 base and J lost 2; bases outside the gene matches: 6. In nucleotides, the CDR3 is TGCAGTGCTAGAGCGCATGGACAGGGTAACACTGAAGCTTTCTTT. Protein: CSARAHGQGNTEAFF.

The CDR3 region has the DNA TGCGCCAGCAGCTCCAACACAGGAAGCTCCTACAATGAGCAGTTCTTC. It yields the protein CASSSNTGSSYNEQFF. V and J are TRBV5-1 and TRBJ2-1; D is possibly TRBD1 (5 bases). This CDR3 region has 16 residues. With 3 bases removed from V and 0 bases from J, the gap between germline ends came to 13 bases. Germline CDR1 and CDR2: SGHRS and YFSETQ.

This clonotype was detected only a few times. J is TRBJ1-1 and V is TRBV4-1, with D unresolved. The CDR3 runs 14 residues. The V end lost 2 bases, the J end lost 3 bases, and 10 bases lay between the germline ends. CDR1 and CDR2 (germline): MGHRA, YSYEKL. CDR3: CASSQRVYYTEAFF. CDR3 bases: TGCGCCAGCAGCCAACGGGTGTATTACACTGAAGCTTTCTTT.